These 20 T cell receptor beta chains share one sample of origin, sequenced in a study of blood T cell repertoires in COVID-19 (dated by TCRdb to 2018 to 2020). Libraries were made using the immunoSEQ multiplex PCR assay. TCRdb took this table from immuneACCESS and kept in-frame rearrangements with V and J called. Such tables lack part of the clones; where checked against another copy, unresolved V genes explain under half of the gap, and the rest is unexplained. This sample comprises over 350,000 clones, roughly 90% of them detected only once. Clones ranked in the top ten supply more than 0.9% of the sample. Source material: PBMCs or T cells enriched from blood (not recorded which). These receptor sequences come from a woman aged 25 to 39 with acute COVID-19.

This chain joins TRBV28 and TRBJ1-2, with 7 nucleotides matching TRBD1. Unmatched junction bases numbered 10, after V lost 6 bases and J lost 3 bases. The CDR3 has 15 amino acids. The V gene's germline CDR1 is MDHEN and CDR2 SYDVKM. The CDR3 DNA reads as TGTGCCAGCAGGAAAATCGGACAGGCGGACTATGGCTACACCTTC. This encodes CASRKIGQADYGYTF.

This chain uses TRBV7-2 with TRBJ2-1; 16 bases agree with TRBD2. J lost 7 bases, V lost 4 bases, and 10 bases had no gene match. CDR1 is SGHTA, CDR2 FQGNSA, per germline. The length of the CDR3 is 18 residues. In DNA, the CDR3 is TGTGCCAGCAGCTCCCGTCCGGGACTAGCGGGGGGGAAAAATGAGCAGTTCTTC. Protein sequence: CASSSRPGLAGGKNEQFF.

This clone was found once. The rearrangement uses TRBV9 and TRBJ1-6; 10 bases line up with TRBD1. The CDR3 consists of 15 residues. Trimming at V came to 0 bases and at J to 9 bases, leaving 3 bases not matched to a gene. The germline gives CDR1 SGDLS, CDR2 YYNGEE. The CDR3 DNA is TGTGCCAGCAGCGTAGGTAGGGACAGGGGTTCACCCCTCCACTTT. It encodes CASSVGRDRGSPLHF.

The genes are TRBV2 and TRBJ2-3, with TRBD2 identical over 9 bases. Germline V gene data show CDR1 as SNHLY and CDR2 as FYNNEI. The junction had 9 bases not matched to a gene; V was cut back by 4 bases and J by 4 bases. CDR3 length equals 16 residues. CDR3 loop: CASSVLGGGASDTQYF. CDR3 DNA: TGTGCCAGCAGTGTTCTTGGCGGGGGGGCTTCAGATACGCAGTATTTT.

The chain uses TRBV5-1 and TRBJ2-1; 12 positions match TRBD2. The CDR3 spans 16 residues. The junction had 2 bases not matched to a gene; V was cut back by 0 bases and J by 4 bases. CDR1 SGHRS and CDR2 YFSETQ come from the germline V gene. CDR3 sequence reads: CASSLELAGGYNEQFF. The CDR3 DNA sequence: TGCGCCAGCAGCTTGGAACTAGCGGGGGGATACAATGAGCAGTTCTTC.

The chain couples TRBV18 to TRBJ1-6; 8 nucleotides align to TRBD1. V shed 4 bases and J 14 bases; nucleotides not matched to a gene: 10. The CDR3 is 14 residues long. From germline, CDR1 is KGHSH and CDR2 LQKENI. CDR3 in DNA: TGTGCCAGCTCACGACAGGGGAGCGGAGTGACCCTCCACTTT. It encodes CASSRQGSGVTLHF. The variable domain in full, with the rest retrieved from reference TRBV18 and TRBJ1-6, is NAGVMQNPRHLVRRRGQEARLRCSPMKGHSHVYWYRQLPEEGLKFMVYLQKENIIDESGMPKERFSAEFPKEGPSILRIQQVVRGDSAAYFCASSRQGSGVTLHFGNGTRLTVT.

This clone was seen only a few times. The J gene is TRBJ1-4, the V gene TRBV6-1, with 9 positions matching TRBD1. The ends lost 2 bases at V and 8 bases at J; junction bases unmatched: 6. Per germline, CDR1 MNHNS and CDR2 SASEGT. CDR3 length: 15 amino acids. The DNA of the CDR3 is TGTGCCAGCAGTGAACGGGACAGGGATAGGGAAAAACTGTTTTTT. Protein sequence: CASSERDRDREKLFF.

The CDR3 DNA reads as TGTGCCAGCACCGCTTCGCGGGGCTACACCTTC. It specifies CASTASRGYTF. The chain combines TRBV7-2 with TRBJ1-2; D not resolved. The germline V gene encodes CDR1 SGHTA and CDR2 FQGNSA. V lost 7 bases and J 8 bases, leaving 11 bases between the germline ends. The CDR3 is 11 amino acids. Based on the CDR3 plus reference TRBV7-2 and TRBJ1-2, the full variable domain is GAGVSQSPSNKVTEKGKDVELRCDPISGHTALYWYRQSLGQGLEFLIYFQGNSAPDKSGLPSDRFSAERTGGSVSTLTIQRTQQEDSAVYLCASTASRGYTFGSGTRLTVV.

This clone was recorded once. This sequence joins TRBV18 and TRBJ1-5; D ambiguous. The germline V gene has CDR1 KGHSH and CDR2 LQKENI. The V end lost 2 bases, the J end lost 3 bases, and 8 bases lay between the germline ends. The CDR3 sequence is 14 residues long. As DNA, the CDR3 is TGTGCCAGCTCACCAGGGCAGAACAATCAGCCCCAGCATTTT. This encodes CASSPGQNNQPQHF. Filled out from reference TRBV18 and TRBJ1-5, the complete variable domain reads NAGVMQNPRHLVRRRGQEARLRCSPMKGHSHVYWYRQLPEEGLKFMVYLQKENIIDESGMPKERFSAEFPKEGPSILRIQQVVRGDSAAYFCASSPGQNNQPQHFGDGTRLSIL.

This clone was counted a single time. The J gene is TRBJ1-4, the V gene TRBV14, with 12 positions matching TRBD1. CDR3 size: 16 residues. CDR1 and CDR2 from the germline V gene are SGHDN and FVKESK. The ends lost 1 base at V and 10 bases at J; junction bases unmatched: 7. CDR3 loop: CASSQGGQGAYAKLFF. The DNA of the CDR3 is TGTGCCAGCAGCCAAGGGGGACAGGGGGCTTATGCAAAACTGTTTTTT.

The rearrangement links TRBV30 to TRBJ1-2, with a weak D call TRBD1 (6 bases). The V gene lost 2 bases and the J gene lost 7 bases, with 8 bases spanning the gap. This CDR3 is 11 amino acids long. Germline assignment: CDR1 GTSNPN and CDR2 SVGIG (reference sequence). CDR3 DNA sequence: TGTGCCTGGAGTTCAGGGGTTGGCTACACCTTC. Its protein is CAWSSGVGYTF.

The chain joins TRBV29-1 to TRBJ1-1, with unresolved D. The CDR3 contains 12 residues. V lost 4 bases to trimming and J lost 1 base, with 7 bases between them. The germline CDR1 and CDR2 sequences are SQVTM and ANQGSEA. The CDR3 DNA sequence: TGCAGCGTTGGCAGGCCGAACACTGAAGCTTTCTTT. This encodes CSVGRPNTEAFF.

J is TRBJ2-1 and V is TRBV5-5; possible D gene TRBD1, 5 bases. V was clipped by 0 bases and J by 9 bases, with 10 bases between them. Germline V gene lookup returns CDR1 SGHKS and CDR2 YYEKEE (reference sequence). The CDR3 sequence is 13 residues long. The CDR3 loop reads CASSLAVTAEQFF. The DNA of the CDR3 is TGTGCCAGCAGCTTGGCCGTGACAGCTGAGCAGTTCTTC.

V and J are TRBV6-4 and TRBJ1-2; D gene unclear. V was cut by 3 bases and J by 5 bases, with 16 bases left in between. Germline loops: CDR1 MRHNA, CDR2 SNTAGT. The CDR3 is made up of 15 amino acids. CDR3 region: CASSEGAGVPYGYTF. As DNA, the CDR3 is TGTGCCAGCAGTGAAGGAGCCGGGGTTCCTTATGGCTACACCTTC.

The V and J genes are TRBV5-5 and TRBJ1-6; the match to TRBD1 covers 7 bases. The germline V gene has CDR1 SGHKS and CDR2 YYEKEE (reference sequence). After removal of 2 bases from V and 2 bases from J, the junction contained 4 bases not matched to a gene. CDR3 length equals 16 residues. This CDR3 reads CASSLPGTAYNSPLHF. As DNA, the CDR3 is TGTGCCAGCAGCTTACCCGGGACAGCCTATAATTCACCCCTCCACTTT.

The chain uses TRBV3-1 (or the pseudogene TRBV3-2) and TRBJ2-1; 14 nucleotides agree with TRBD2. Germline V gives CDR1 LGHDT, CDR2 YNNKEL (reference sequence). The J segment lost 3 bases and the V segment lost 4 bases, leaving 8 bases of the junction unmatched. This CDR3 comprises 18 residues. The CDR3, as DNA: TGTGCCAGCAGCCCCTCGGGGACTAGCGGGGGTATCTACAATGAGCAGTTCTTC. It translates to CASSPSGTSGGIYNEQFF.

This chain links TRBV14 with TRBJ2-3, with 7 nucleotides matching TRBD2. V was pared by 1 base and J by 7 bases, with 5 bases of the junction left unmatched. CDR1 and CDR2 (germline): SGHDN, FVKESK. The CDR3 spans 14 residues. CDR3 nucleotides: TGTGCCAGCAGCCAAGGAGTCGGGGGGTATACGCAGTATTTT. Amino acids: CASSQGVGGYTQYF.

This rearrangement joins TRBV9 to TRBJ2-1; D call uncertain. V was clipped by 0 bases and J by 6 bases, with 10 bases between them. The germline V gene encodes CDR1 SGDLS and CDR2 YYNGEE. This CDR3 has 14 residues. The CDR3 loop reads CASSVATQSNEQFF. The CDR3 DNA reads TGTGCCAGCAGCGTAGCTACACAGTCCAATGAGCAGTTCTTC.

This sequence joins TRBV5-6 and TRBJ2-3; no clear D gene. Trimming stripped 4 bases from V and 6 bases from J, with 12 bases between. The CDR3 covers 13 residues. Germline V gene sequence: CDR1 SGHDT, CDR2 YYEEEE. CDR3 sequence: CASSRAHSDTQYF. In DNA form, the CDR3 reads TGTGCCAGCAGCCGAGCACACAGCGATACGCAGTATTTT.

This clone was counted once. As DNA, the CDR3 is TGTGCTAGTGGCTATGACAGGTACAATGAGCAGTTCTTC. Translated: CASGYDRYNEQFF. The chain employs TRBV12-5 and TRBJ2-1, with a tentative D call TRBD1 (6 bases). Germline V CDR1 and CDR2: LGHNT, FRNRAP. The CDR3 is 13 amino acids. V dropped 6 bases and J dropped 4 bases, with 10 bases sitting between them. The complete variable domain, with remaining parts taken from reference TRBV12-5 and TRBJ2-1, reads DARVTQTPRHKVTEMGQEVTMRCQPILGHNTVFWYRQTMMQGLELLAYFRNRAPLDDSGMPKDRFSAEMPDATLATLKIQPSEPRDSAVYFCASGYDRYNEQFFGPGTRLTVL.